This T cell receptor (beta chain) was captured in a study of T cell responses to AZD1222 COVID-19 vaccine listed by TCRdb under 2021. About the investigation overall: A total of under 250 trial participants underwent TCR sequencing, of whom about 210 had received two doses of AZD1222 and around 26 had received two doses of the MenACWY control vaccine. Enrollment into the trials was organized by age into subgroups of 18-55, 56-69 and 70-plus years, and those subgroups contained roughly 150, 30 and 60 TCR-sequenced participants, respectively. Overall results and qualifications from the work: Conclusions about previously exposed vaccinees were limited because only six AZD1222 recipients were SARS-CoV-2 seropositive at baseline. Spike-specific TCR breadth and depth rose significantly after two AZD1222 doses compared with day 0 and with MenACWY recipients. The 56-69-year group was small, and its depth increase did not reach significance, likely because of low power. Nearly half of unique spike-specific TCRs reportedly recognized epitopes outside regions mutated in the B.1.351 and B.1.1.7 variants. No day 14 peak-response samples were available, so repertoires were characterized only after the peak T cell response. Participants were mostly white British, with more females than males. The authors suggested clonal diversity may have been underestimated. The vaccine-associated CD4 TCRs covered the entire spike protein, and the dominant responses fell in regions 160-218 and 743-854.

Concerning this clone itself: It lacks a known antigen. Per-base quality was not reported, and no clone a single base away is much larger than it.

Clipping removes 3 bases from V and 1 base from J, with 5 as the unmatched junction base count. CDR3 length: 16 amino acids, cysteine to phenylalanine. The entry retains the CDR3 DNA only, 48 bases that are in frame from base 1. Based on the germline V gene, the CDR1 and CDR2 sequences are SGHTA and FQGNSA. The CDR3 regions of human TCRbeta chains were analyzed by immunosequencing. In the paper's pipeline: TCRs in the repertoires were compared against a reference library of SARS-CoV-2-specific TCRs that had been generated with the MIRA antigen-specificity platform. Breadth meant the fraction of unique TCRs that were SARS-CoV-2-associated, whereas depth meant the fraction of total T cells that were SARS-CoV-2-associated. Using the MIRA data, each spike-specific TCR was mapped to the spike region that the TCR reacts to and placed in a CD4 or CD8 class. Log10-transformed breadth and depth values were compared by one-way ANOVA with Sidak's multiple comparisons tests. TCRdb carries this immuneACCESS record with in-frame sequences only. Its versions omit some clonotypes, under half of them owing to an unresolved V gene in the studies checked, with the rest unexplained. V, J and clone size were drawn from that table, and D and trimming were deduced from the DNA. Present in this sample are approximately 89,000 clones, around 84% of which were seen just once. The biggest ten clones account for about 6% of the sample.

What this sample's time point label stands for: about 28 days (+/-7) after the second vaccine dose. AZD1222 recipients with second doses at about 4 weeks or about 12 weeks were pooled, because spike-specific TCR depth and breadth did not differ between schedules. The vaccinee samples were drawn from two UK trials, COV001 and COV002, one of which was a single-blind randomized controlled phase 2/3 trial testing AZD1222 (ChAdOx1 nCoV-19) in healthy adults. Trial participant PBMC samples were collected at day 0 and day 28 after the second dose for TCRbeta chain sequencing. The chain couples TRBV7-2 to TRBJ2-5; TRBD2 lines up with 10 middle nucleotides. Sequenced material: peripheral blood, taken 28 days after the second AZD1222 dose. The TCR comes from an adult who received the AZD1222 COVID-19 vaccine. The CDR3 in this case is CASSLPLAGAQETQYF. The DNA sequence is given as TGTGCCAGCAGCTTGCCTCTAGCGGGGGCCCAAGAGACCCAGTACTTC. With the portions outside the CDR3 filled from the reference TRBV7-2 and TRBJ2-5 genes, the complete variable region becomes GAGVSQSPSNKVTEKGKDVELRCDPISGHTALYWYRQSLGQGLEFLIYFQGNSAPDKSGLPSDRFSAERTGGSVSTLTIQRTQQEDSAVYLCASSLPLAGAQETQYFGPGTRLLVL.